This paragraph reports one T cell receptor beta chain. Its antigen is as yet unknown. Every one of the donors was a Caucasian adult that lived in Nashville, Tennessee. The data belong to a study of shared clonotypes between healthy human individuals. Study conclusions and caveats: Relative to clonotypes present in all four donors, those not shared had lower generation probabilities.

Method: immunoSEQ multiplex PCR; TCRdb's copy keeps in-frame clones and lacks some. The sample shows 2.3 million or so clones, 85% to 95% of them seen only once. The clonotype originates from a man between 18 and 35 years old in good health. Some clones in this sample may be carry-over from other donors' samples. Material: naive CD4+ T cells from PBMCs. This sample's subset: CD45RA+ positively selected.

CDR3 residues: CASTVMGAGANVLTF. CDR3 DNA sequence: TGTGCCAGTACCGTCATGGGCGCCGGGGCCAACGTCCTGACTTTC. This chain links TRBV6-5 with TRBJ2-6; D unresolved. Germline CDR1 MNHEY, CDR2 SVGAGI. V was shortened by 9 bases and J by 4 bases, with 16 bases between the two germline ends. This CDR3 is built from 15 residues.